The 23 T cell receptor beta chains below all came from one sample that was sequenced in a study of blood T cell repertoires in COVID-19. Sequenced by immunoSEQ multiplex PCR; TCRdb stores in-frame clones only, minus some. The data show 110,000 to 150,000 clones, with about four fifths seen just once and around 1.6% held by the top ten. Sequencing used PBMCs or T cells enriched from blood (not recorded which). The receptors originated from a woman in her late teens or twenties who had been exposed to COVID-19.

The chain links TRBV5-4 to TRBJ2-7; 7 positions agree with TRBD2. The germline CDR1 and CDR2 sequences are SGHNT and YYREEE (reference sequence). With V trimmed by 1 base and J by 2 bases, 3 bases remained unmatched. This CDR3 spans 14 amino acids. The CDR3 DNA reads TGTGCCAGCAGCTTGAGGGACTATCCCTACGAGCAGTACTTC. Translating gives CASSLRDYPYEQYF.

The V gene is TRBV11-2, the J gene TRBJ2-7; possible D gene TRBD1, 5 bases. Germline V gives CDR1 SGHAT, CDR2 FQNNGV. The CDR3 sequence is 13 residues long. V was cut by 8 bases and J by 1 base, with 12 bases left in between. This CDR3 is CASGKGLSYEQYF. In DNA, the CDR3 is TGTGCCAGCGGGAAGGGGTTATCCTACGAGCAGTACTTC.

The rearrangement links TRBV12-3 or TRBV12-4 to TRBJ1-5; TRBD1 agrees at 10 bases. The CDR3 spans 13 residues. V lost 6 bases to trimming and J lost 5 bases; unmatched junction nucleotides: 1. CDR3 sequence: CASRGTGDQPQHF. CDR3 coding DNA: TGTGCCAGCAGAGGGACAGGGGATCAGCCCCAGCATTTT.

V gene TRBV2 combines with J gene TRBJ2-7, with TRBD1 matching over 8 bases. V shed 7 bases, J shed 3 bases, and the junction held 11 bases outside the gene matches. Germline V gene sequence: CDR1 SNHLY, CDR2 FYNNEI. The CDR3 spans 15 residues. The CDR3 DNA reads TGTGCCAGCATCGAAAGGGACAGGTACGACTACGAGCAGTACTTC. This encodes CASIERDRYDYEQYF.

The chain employs TRBV3-1 (or the pseudogene TRBV3-2) and TRBJ2-3; 14 bases line up with TRBD2. The CDR3 is 17 amino acids. Trimming took 4 bases from V and 2 from J; bases not matched to a gene: 5. Germline-derived CDR1 and CDR2 are LGHDT and YNNKEL (reference sequence). The CDR3: CASSPWTSGRSTDTQYF. The CDR3 nucleotides read TGTGCCAGCAGCCCCTGGACTAGCGGGAGGTCCACAGATACGCAGTATTTT.

This chain links TRBV30 with TRBJ2-5, with no clear D. V shed 2 bases and J shed 9 bases, with 10 bases lying between them. Looked up from germline, CDR1 is GTSNPN and CDR2 is SVGIG (reference sequence). This CDR3 has 11 amino acids. The CDR3 DNA is TGTGCCTGGAGTCTACCATCGGCCCAGTACTTC. This codes for CAWSLPSAQYF.

This clone was observed a handful of times. This chain links TRBV7-8 with TRBJ2-7, with TRBD1 matching 7 bases. The CDR3 has 15 amino acids. J was trimmed by 3 bases and V by 2 bases; bases with no gene match: 7. Germline V lookup: CDR1 SGHVS, CDR2 FQNEAQ. The CDR3, as DNA: TGTGCCAGCAGCTTACCCCGGGCAGGGGGCTACGAGCAGTACTTC. Its translation is CASSLPRAGGYEQYF.

This clone showed up just once. V usage is TRBV27 and J usage is TRBJ1-5; no clear D gene. Germline CDR1 is MNHEY and CDR2 is SMNVEV (reference sequence). This CDR3 is 16 amino acids long. The ends were cut back, 5 bases at V and 0 bases at J, with 14 bases in the middle. As DNA, the CDR3 is TGTGCCAGCAGTCCCCTAGCGCTGGATAGCAATCAGCCCCAGCATTTT. Translation: CASSPLALDSNQPQHF.

The rearrangement uses TRBV13 and TRBJ2-1, with 9 bases that match TRBD2. Germline assignment: CDR1 PRHDT and CDR2 FYEKMQ (reference sequence). The CDR3 covers 18 residues. The J segment lost 5 bases and the V segment lost 3 bases, leaving 14 bases of the junction unmatched. Written as DNA, the CDR3 is TGTGCCAGCAGCTTTCGTAGCGGGAGACGCCACCCCCACAATGAGCAGTTCTTC. This codes for CASSFRSGRRHPHNEQFF. Full variable domain (remainder filled in from reference TRBV13 and TRBJ2-1): AAGVIQSPRHLIKEKRETATLKCYPIPRHDTVYWYQQGPGQDPQFLISFYEKMQSDKGSIPDRFSAQQFSDYHSELNMSSLELGDSALYFCASSFRSGRRHPHNEQFFGPGTRLTVL.

The chain employs TRBV3-1 (or the pseudogene TRBV3-2) and TRBJ2-5; 7 positions agree with TRBD2. With V trimmed by 1 base and J by 5 bases, 4 bases remained unmatched. The CDR3 sequence is 14 residues long. CDR1 is LGHDT and CDR2 is YNNKEL in the germline V gene (reference sequence). Here the CDR3 DNA reads TGTGCCAGCAGCCAAGGACTAGCTAGGGAGACCCAGTACTTC. Protein product: CASSQGLARETQYF.

CDR3 in amino acids: CASSKVGTVNYGYTF. CDR3 nucleotides: TGTGCCAGTAGTAAAGTAGGGACAGTTAACTATGGCTACACCTTC. This rearrangement joins TRBV19 to TRBJ1-2, with 7 bases lining up with TRBD1. The germline gives CDR1 LNHDA, CDR2 SQIVND (reference sequence). J was trimmed by 1 base and V by 4 bases; bases with no gene match: 6. The CDR3 contains 15 residues.

The chain has TRBV9 and TRBJ2-7; possibly TRBD1 for D (5 bases). Germline CDR1 and CDR2: SGDLS and YYNGEE. Trimming cost V 4 bases and J 3 bases, with 17 bases left between them. This CDR3 is built from 15 residues. In DNA, the CDR3 is TGTGCCAGCAGCCCAGCCAACAACGACAGCTACGAGCAGTACTTC. It is translated as CASSPANNDSYEQYF.

The chain employs TRBV5-1 and TRBJ2-7, with 9 positions matching TRBD1. The CDR3 contains 15 residues. V shed 3 bases, J shed 3 bases, and the junction held 7 bases outside the gene matches. The V gene's germline CDR1 is SGHRS and CDR2 YFSETQ. The CDR3 DNA sequence: TGCGCCAGCAGCTCGAAGGACAGGGGAATCTACGAGCAGTACTTC. Translation: CASSSKDRGIYEQYF.

The V and J genes are TRBV6-5 and TRBJ1-6, with 10 bases aligning to TRBD1. Germline CDR1 and CDR2: MNHEY and SVGAGI. The CDR3 has 15 amino acids. V shed 0 bases and J 9 bases; nucleotides not matched to a gene: 2. The CDR3 bases are TGTGCCAGCAGTTACTCGGGACAGGGGCCTTCACCCCTCCACTTT. Its protein is CASSYSGQGPSPLHF.

This chain uses TRBV29-1 with TRBJ1-5; a weak D match, TRBD1 (6 bases). The V end was cut by 4 bases, the J end by 5 bases, with 12 bases between. The CDR3 covers 13 residues. CDR1 and CDR2 from the germline V gene are SQVTM and ANQGSEA. The DNA of the CDR3 is TGCAGCGTTGCTGGAGGGGGGGATCAGCCCCAGCATTTT. This gives the protein CSVAGGGDQPQHF.

The chain combines TRBV10-3 with TRBJ1-2; D unresolved. V was shortened by 4 bases and J by 8 bases, with 17 bases between the two germline ends. CDR1 and CDR2 from the germline V gene are ENHRY and SYGVKD. This CDR3 is 14 amino acids long. The chain's CDR3 is CAISGNSEGGGYTF. The DNA of the CDR3 is TGTGCCATCAGTGGGAACTCAGAGGGCGGAGGCTACACCTTC.

This rearrangement joins TRBV6-5 to TRBJ2-7; 10 nucleotides align to TRBD2. Unmatched junction bases numbered 2, after V lost 6 bases and J lost 3 bases. This CDR3 region has 13 residues. The germline CDR1 and CDR2 sequences are MNHEY and SVGAGI. The CDR3: CASSRTSGYEQYF. The CDR3 DNA is TGTGCCAGCAGCCGGACTAGCGGCTACGAGCAGTACTTC.

The chain recombines TRBV6-5 with TRBJ1-1; 9 bases are shared with TRBD1. This CDR3 has 13 residues. Germline loops: CDR1 MNHEY, CDR2 SVGAGI. J lost 5 bases, V lost 8 bases, and 6 bases had no gene match. As DNA, the CDR3 is TGTGCCAGCGAGGGACAGGGTTGGACTGAAGCTTTCTTT. Translation: CASEGQGWTEAFF.

This clone was recorded only once. This chain joins TRBV3-1 (or the pseudogene TRBV3-2) and TRBJ2-1; 8 bases agree with TRBD2. V lost 6 bases and J lost 7; bases outside the gene matches: 11. Germline-derived CDR1 and CDR2 are LGHDT and YNNKEL (reference sequence). The CDR3 contains 15 residues. This CDR3 reads CASSRIRASGNEQFF. CDR3 sequence (DNA): TGTGCCAGCAGTCGGATTCGGGCTAGCGGGAATGAGCAGTTCTTC.

The chain uses TRBV19 and TRBJ2-5; TRBD1 matches 8 bases. The V gene end was trimmed by 5 bases and the J gene end by 1 base; junction bases not matched to a gene: 9. Germline assignment: CDR1 LNHDA and CDR2 SQIVND (reference sequence). This CDR3 is built from 16 residues. CDR3 region: CASSFRTGSLQETQYF. DNA of the CDR3: TGTGCCAGTAGTTTCCGGACAGGGTCCCTCCAAGAGACCCAGTACTTC.

This sequence joins TRBV25-1 and TRBJ1-5, with D unresolved. The CDR3 consists of 14 residues. Germline CDR1 MGHDK, CDR2 SYGVNS. The ends were cut back, 0 bases at V and 4 bases at J, with 7 bases in the middle. The CDR3 nucleotides are TGTGCCAGCAGTGAATATCCGGTAAATCAGCCCCAGCATTTT. Its protein is CASSEYPVNQPQHF.

The J gene is TRBJ2-1, the V gene TRBV5-1; D may be TRBD1 (6 bases). Germline CDR1 SGHRS, CDR2 YFSETQ. Trimming stripped 4 bases from V and 6 bases from J, with 17 bases between. This CDR3 comprises 15 residues. CDR3 loop: CASSLQGIFGNEQFF. CDR3 DNA: TGCGCCAGCAGCCTACAGGGTATTTTCGGCAATGAGCAGTTCTTC.

The chain combines TRBV28 with TRBJ1-1; 9 bases are a match to TRBD1. Germline assignment: CDR1 MDHEN and CDR2 SYDVKM. The trim removed 5 bases at V and 3 bases at J, leaving 4 bases unmatched. CDR3 length: 14 residues. CDR3 DNA: TGTGCCAGCAGTCCTGACAGGGGGTACACTGAAGCTTTCTTT. This sequence encodes CASSPDRGYTEAFF.